These 15 T cell receptor beta chains were all obtained from the same sample, sequenced in a study of blood T cell repertoires in COVID-19. Method: immunoSEQ multiplex PCR; TCRdb's copy keeps in-frame clones and lacks some. This table holds 120,000 to 150,000 clones, 80% to 90% found once. What was sequenced was peripheral blood. The source of these receptors is a woman of 80 years or more with acute or convalescent COVID-19.

The chain joins TRBV6-2 or TRBV6-3 to TRBJ2-7, with D tentatively TRBD1 (5 bases). Germline V gene lookup returns CDR1 MNHEY and CDR2 SVGEGT. The CDR3 loop spans 16 amino acids. V lost 2 bases and J 2 bases, leaving 16 bases between the germline ends. CDR3 DNA: TGTGCCAGCAGTTACCCTTCGGGCAGGGCTCCCTACGAGCAGTACTTC. Translating it yields CASSYPSGRAPYEQYF.

This clone occurred once. The chain is built from TRBV19 and TRBJ1-5; a weak D match, TRBD1 (6 bases). The V gene lost 4 bases and the J gene lost 6 bases, with 16 bases spanning the gap. Per the germline V gene, CDR1 is LNHDA and CDR2 is SQIVND (reference sequence). The CDR3 has 15 amino acids. DNA of the CDR3: TGTGCCAGTAGTACAGGGACATCAGGAAGTCAGCCCCAGCATTTT. It translates to CASSTGTSGSQPQHF.

This sequence joins TRBV7-9 and TRBJ1-1; the match to TRBD1 covers 9 bases. With V trimmed by 5 bases and J by 4 bases, 5 bases remained unmatched. Germline loops: CDR1 SEHNR, CDR2 FQNEAQ (reference sequence). CDR3 length: 14 residues. CDR3 in DNA: TGTGCCAGCAGCGCCCAGACAGGGGGCACTGAAGCTTTCTTT. Translating gives CASSAQTGGTEAFF.

The sample holds a few counts of this clone. This chain connects TRBV9 to TRBJ1-2, with 7 positions matching TRBD1. This CDR3 has 14 amino acids. Germline V gene lookup returns CDR1 SGDLS and CDR2 YYNGEE. V lost 0 bases to trimming and J lost 6 bases; unmatched junction nucleotides: 5. The CDR3 DNA is TGTGCCAGCAGCGTAGGAGACAGGGTGGATGGCTACACCTTC. Amino acid sequence: CASSVGDRVDGYTF.

The chain uses TRBV7-2 and TRBJ1-1; 7 bases line up with TRBD1. This CDR3 is built from 15 residues. The J segment lost 0 bases and the V segment lost 3 bases, leaving 4 bases of the junction unmatched. CDR1 and CDR2 from the germline V gene are SGHTA and FQGNSA. The CDR3 sequence is CASSFMGTVNTEAFF. CDR3 sequence (DNA): TGTGCCAGCAGCTTCATGGGGACAGTGAACACTGAAGCTTTCTTT. The full variable domain, rest sourced from reference TRBV7-2 and TRBJ1-1, is GAGVSQSPSNKVTEKGKDVELRCDPISGHTALYWYRQSLGQGLEFLIYFQGNSAPDKSGLPSDRFSAERTGGSVSTLTIQRTQQEDSAVYLCASSFMGTVNTEAFFGQGTRLTVV.

This clone was observed a handful of times. This chain joins TRBV30 and TRBJ2-2; 8 bases agree with TRBD2. V was clipped by 4 bases and J by 1 base; unmatched bases: 2. This CDR3 region has 14 residues. Looked up from germline, CDR1 is GTSNPN and CDR2 is SVGIG (reference sequence). The CDR3 loop is CAWKAGVNTGELFF. For the CDR3, the DNA is TGTGCCTGGAAAGCGGGGGTGAACACCGGGGAGCTGTTTTTT.

The chain couples TRBV27 to TRBJ1-4; perhaps TRBD1 as D (6 bases). Germline V lookup: CDR1 MNHEY, CDR2 SMNVEV (reference sequence). Trimming pared 5 bases from V and 0 bases from J, leaving 13 bases between. CDR3 size: 16 residues. The CDR3 region is CASSRRTAPTNEKLFF. In nucleotides, the CDR3 is TGTGCCAGCAGTAGGAGGACAGCTCCAACTAATGAAAAACTGTTTTTT.

J is TRBJ2-3 and V is TRBV19, with 11 bases matching TRBD2. J gave up 0 bases and V 1 base, and 6 bases lay outside the gene matches. CDR3 length: 18 residues. In germline, CDR1 is LNHDA, CDR2 SQIVND (reference sequence). The CDR3: CASSIGLAGGTSTDTQYF. The CDR3 coding sequence is TGTGCCAGTAGTATAGGGCTAGCGGGGGGAACTAGCACAGATACGCAGTATTTT.

The chain recombines TRBV10-3 with TRBJ2-5, with TRBD2 matching over 11 bases. Looked up from germline, CDR1 is ENHRY and CDR2 is SYGVKD. This CDR3 has 14 amino acids. With V trimmed by 8 bases and J by 5 bases, 7 bases remained unmatched. The CDR3 protein is CAIGTSGSGETQYF. The CDR3 coding sequence is TGTGCCATCGGGACTAGCGGATCCGGGGAGACCCAGTACTTC.

This clone came up once. The genes are TRBV7-3 and TRBJ2-1; 8 bases fit TRBD1. Trimming took 5 bases from V and 7 from J; bases not matched to a gene: 10. The CDR3 is 15 residues long. Looked up from germline, CDR1 is SGHTA and CDR2 is FQGTGA. The CDR3 spells CASSRNGQGSNEQFF. CDR3 DNA sequence: TGTGCCAGCAGCCGCAACGGACAGGGCTCGAATGAGCAGTTCTTC.

The V gene is TRBV3-1 (or the pseudogene TRBV3-2), the J gene TRBJ1-2; perhaps TRBD1 as D (5 bases). Trimming stripped 0 bases from V and 2 bases from J, with 7 bases between. The CDR3 is made up of 14 amino acids. Looked up from germline, CDR1 is LGHDT and CDR2 is YNNKEL (reference sequence). The CDR3 protein is CASSQEAGNYGYTF. The CDR3 DNA follows: TGTGCCAGCAGCCAAGAGGCAGGGAACTATGGCTACACCTTC.

Notes on this clone: The germline gene is not matched at one end of the junction; a read error may be the cause. CDR3 sequence: CASTRTGDYSFF. DNA of the CDR3: TGCGCCAGCACCAGGACAGGGGACTATTCGTTCTTC. The chain couples TRBV10-2 to TRBJ1-2, with 9 nucleotides matching TRBD1. CDR1 and CDR2 from the germline V gene are WSHSY and SAAADI. The CDR3 spans 12 residues.

The chain links TRBV11-3 to TRBJ1-1; possibly TRBD1 for D (6 bases). V lost 0 bases and J lost 5, with 13 bases in between. Germline V CDR1 and CDR2: SGHNT, YENEEA. The CDR3 runs to 15 residues. The CDR3 coding sequence is TGTGCCAGCAGCTTAGATATCGGACAGTTGACTGAAGCTTTCTTT. This codes for CASSLDIGQLTEAFF.

The V and J genes are TRBV5-1 and TRBJ2-5, with TRBD2 matching 8 bases. Germline-derived CDR1 and CDR2 are SGHRS and YFSETQ. V lost 1 base, J lost 1 base, and 3 bases stayed unmatched. CDR3 length: 15 amino acids. The CDR3 loop is CASSLTGTSQETQYF. The CDR3 nucleotides are TGCGCCAGCAGCTTGACGGGGACTAGCCAAGAGACCCAGTACTTC.

The CDR3 DNA follows: TGTGCCAGCTCAGTGGGGCTGGACACTGAAGCTTTCTTT. It encodes CASSVGLDTEAFF. The rearrangement links TRBV18 to TRBJ1-1; TRBD1 might be the D (5 bases). Germline CDR1 reads KGHSH; CDR2 reads LQKENI. Trimming left V 5 bases short and J 3 bases short, with 10 bases between. This CDR3 is built from 13 residues.